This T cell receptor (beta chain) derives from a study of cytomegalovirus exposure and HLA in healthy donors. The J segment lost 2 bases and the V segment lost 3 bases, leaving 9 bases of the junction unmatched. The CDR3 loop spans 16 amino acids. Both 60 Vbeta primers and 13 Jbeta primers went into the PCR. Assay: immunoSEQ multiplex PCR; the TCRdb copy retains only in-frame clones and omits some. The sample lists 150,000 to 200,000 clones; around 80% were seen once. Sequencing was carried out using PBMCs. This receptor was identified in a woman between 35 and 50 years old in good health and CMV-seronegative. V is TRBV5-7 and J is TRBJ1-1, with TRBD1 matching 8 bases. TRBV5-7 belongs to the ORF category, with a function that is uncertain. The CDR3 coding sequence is TGTGCCAGCAGCTCGGGGGGACAGGAGGGAAACACTGAAGCTTTCTTT. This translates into CASSSGGQEGNTEAFF.